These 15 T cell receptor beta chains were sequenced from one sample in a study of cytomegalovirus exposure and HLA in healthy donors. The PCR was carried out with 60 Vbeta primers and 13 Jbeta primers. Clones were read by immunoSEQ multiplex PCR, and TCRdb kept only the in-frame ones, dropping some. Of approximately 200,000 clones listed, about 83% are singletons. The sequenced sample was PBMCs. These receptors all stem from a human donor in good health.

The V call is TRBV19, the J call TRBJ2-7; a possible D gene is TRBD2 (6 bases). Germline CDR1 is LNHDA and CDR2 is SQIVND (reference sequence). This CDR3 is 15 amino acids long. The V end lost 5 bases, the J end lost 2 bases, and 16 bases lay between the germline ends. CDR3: CASSDGLGGPYEQYF. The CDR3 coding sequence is TGTGCCAGTAGTGACGGACTGGGGGGTCCCTACGAGCAGTACTTC.

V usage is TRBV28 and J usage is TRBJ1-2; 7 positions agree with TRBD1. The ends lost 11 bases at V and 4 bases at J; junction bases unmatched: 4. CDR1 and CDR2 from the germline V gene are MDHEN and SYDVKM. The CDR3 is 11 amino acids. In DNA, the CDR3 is TGTGCCCCTTACAGGGGCTATGGCTACACCTTC. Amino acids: CAPYRGYGYTF.

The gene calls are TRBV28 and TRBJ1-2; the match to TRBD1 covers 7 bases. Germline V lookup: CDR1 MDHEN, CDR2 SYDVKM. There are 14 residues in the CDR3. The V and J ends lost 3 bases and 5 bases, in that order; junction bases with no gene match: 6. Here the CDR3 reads CASSFSQGGYGYTF. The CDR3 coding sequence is TGTGCCAGCAGTTTCTCCCAGGGGGGTTATGGCTACACCTTC.

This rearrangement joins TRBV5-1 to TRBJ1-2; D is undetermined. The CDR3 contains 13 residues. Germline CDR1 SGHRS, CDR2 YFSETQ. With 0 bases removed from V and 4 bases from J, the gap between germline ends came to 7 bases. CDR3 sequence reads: CASSLGRLYGYTF. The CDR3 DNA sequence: TGCGCCAGCAGCTTGGGACGACTCTATGGCTACACCTTC.

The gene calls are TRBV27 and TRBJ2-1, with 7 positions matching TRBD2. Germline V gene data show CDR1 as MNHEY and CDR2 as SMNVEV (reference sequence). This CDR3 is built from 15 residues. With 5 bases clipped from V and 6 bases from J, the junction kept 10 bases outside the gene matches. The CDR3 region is CASSARLGGGNEQFF. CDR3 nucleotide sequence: TGTGCCAGCAGTGCCCGACTGGGGGGGGGCAATGAGCAGTTCTTC.

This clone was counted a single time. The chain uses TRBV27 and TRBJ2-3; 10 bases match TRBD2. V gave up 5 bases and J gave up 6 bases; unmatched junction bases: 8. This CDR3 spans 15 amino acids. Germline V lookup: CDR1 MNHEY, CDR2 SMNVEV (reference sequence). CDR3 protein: CASSPPGLASDTQYF. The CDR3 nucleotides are TGTGCCAGCAGTCCCCCGGGACTAGCGAGTGATACGCAGTATTTT.

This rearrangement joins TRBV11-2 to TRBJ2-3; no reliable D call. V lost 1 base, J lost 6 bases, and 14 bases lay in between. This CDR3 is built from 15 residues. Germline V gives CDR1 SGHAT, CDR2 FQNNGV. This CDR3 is CASSLVRMRPDTQYF. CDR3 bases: TGTGCCAGCAGCTTAGTGCGTATGAGGCCGGATACGCAGTATTTT.

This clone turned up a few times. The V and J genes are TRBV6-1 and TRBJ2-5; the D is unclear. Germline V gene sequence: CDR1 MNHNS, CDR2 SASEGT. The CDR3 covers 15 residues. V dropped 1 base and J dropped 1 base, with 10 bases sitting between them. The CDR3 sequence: CASSEGSGTQETQYF. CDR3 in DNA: TGTGCCAGCAGTGAAGGCTCAGGCACCCAAGAGACCCAGTACTTC.

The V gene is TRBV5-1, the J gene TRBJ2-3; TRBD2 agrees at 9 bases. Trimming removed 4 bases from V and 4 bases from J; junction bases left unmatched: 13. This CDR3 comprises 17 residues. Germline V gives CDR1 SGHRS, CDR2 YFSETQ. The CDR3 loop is CASSPSLAGLSPDTQYF. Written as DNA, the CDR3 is TGCGCCAGCAGCCCAAGCCTAGCGGGACTTAGCCCAGATACGCAGTATTTT. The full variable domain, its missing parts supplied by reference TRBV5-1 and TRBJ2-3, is KAGVTQTPRYLIKTRGQQVTLSCSPISGHRSVSWYQQTPGQGLQFLFEYFSETQRNKGNFPGRFSGRQFSNSRSEMNVSTLELGDSALYLCASSPSLAGLSPDTQYFGPGTRLTVL.

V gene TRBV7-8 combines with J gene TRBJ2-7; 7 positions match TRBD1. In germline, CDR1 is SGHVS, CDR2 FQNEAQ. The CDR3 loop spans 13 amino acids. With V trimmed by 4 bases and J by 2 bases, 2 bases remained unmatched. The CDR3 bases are TGTGCCAGCAGCTACGACAGGGCCTACGAGCAGTACTTC. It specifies CASSYDRAYEQYF.

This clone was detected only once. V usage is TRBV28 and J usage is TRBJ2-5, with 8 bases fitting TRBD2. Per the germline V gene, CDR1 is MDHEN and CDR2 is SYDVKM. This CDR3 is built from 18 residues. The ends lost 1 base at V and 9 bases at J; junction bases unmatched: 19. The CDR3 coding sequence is TGTGCCAGCAGTTTATCCGGCGAAGAATTAGCGGGGTACGGGGCCCAGTACTTC. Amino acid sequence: CASSLSGEELAGYGAQYF.

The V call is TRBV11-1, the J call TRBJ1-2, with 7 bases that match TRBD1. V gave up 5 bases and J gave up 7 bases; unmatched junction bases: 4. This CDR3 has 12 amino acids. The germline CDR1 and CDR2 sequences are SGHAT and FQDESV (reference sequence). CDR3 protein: CASSVDRSGYTF. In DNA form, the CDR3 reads TGTGCCAGCAGCGTGGACAGGTCTGGCTACACCTTC. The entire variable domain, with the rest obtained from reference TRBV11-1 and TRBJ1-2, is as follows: EAEVAQSPRYKITEKSQAVAFWCDPISGHATLYWYRQILGQGPELLVQFQDESVVDDSQLPKDRFSAERLKGVDSTLKIQPAELGDSAMYLCASSVDRSGYTFGSGTRLTVV.

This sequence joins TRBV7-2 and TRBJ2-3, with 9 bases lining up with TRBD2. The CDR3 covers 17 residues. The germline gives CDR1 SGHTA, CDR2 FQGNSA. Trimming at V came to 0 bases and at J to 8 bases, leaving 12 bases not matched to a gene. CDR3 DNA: TGTGCCAGCAGCTTAGCTCCTTCAGCGGGAGGCCGGGGTACGCAGTATTTT. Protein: CASSLAPSAGGRGTQYF.

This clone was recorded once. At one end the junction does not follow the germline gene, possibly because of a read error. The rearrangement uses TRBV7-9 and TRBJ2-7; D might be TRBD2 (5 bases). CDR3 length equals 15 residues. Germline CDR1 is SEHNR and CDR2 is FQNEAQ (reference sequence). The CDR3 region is CSSSLALGSPYEQYF. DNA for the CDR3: TGTTCCAGCAGCTTAGCGTTGGGGAGCCCGTACGAGCAGTACTTC.

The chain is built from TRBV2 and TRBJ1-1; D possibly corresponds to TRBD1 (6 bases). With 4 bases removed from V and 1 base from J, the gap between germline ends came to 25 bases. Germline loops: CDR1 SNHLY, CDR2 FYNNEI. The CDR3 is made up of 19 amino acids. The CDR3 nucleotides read TGTGCCAGCAGTGCCCTAAGGGGGACACACCCCCGAGGGAACACTGAAGCTTTCTTT. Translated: CASSALRGTHPRGNTEAFF.